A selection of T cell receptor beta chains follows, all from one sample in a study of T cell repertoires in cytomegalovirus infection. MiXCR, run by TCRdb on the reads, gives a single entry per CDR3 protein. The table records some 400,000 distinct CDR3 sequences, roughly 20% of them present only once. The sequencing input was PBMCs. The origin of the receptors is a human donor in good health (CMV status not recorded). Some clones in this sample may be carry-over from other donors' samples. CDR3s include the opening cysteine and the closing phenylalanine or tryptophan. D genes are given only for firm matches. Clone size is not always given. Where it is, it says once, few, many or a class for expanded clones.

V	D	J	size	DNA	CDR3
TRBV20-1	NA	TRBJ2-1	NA	TGCAGTGCTAGCCCACCCCCCAATGAGCAGTTCTTC	CSASPPPNEQFF
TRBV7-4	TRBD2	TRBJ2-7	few	TGTGCCAGCAGCCAGATACGGTCAGCGGGGGGGACCTACGAGCAGTACTTC	CASSQIRSAGGTYEQYF
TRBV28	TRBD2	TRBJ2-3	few	TGTGCCAGCAGTTTAGGACTAGCGGGGCCTCTCGATACGCAGTATTTT	CASSLGLAGPLDTQYF
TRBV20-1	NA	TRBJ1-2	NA	TGCAGTGCTAGAGCAAATAACTATGGCTACACCTTC	CSARANNYGYTF
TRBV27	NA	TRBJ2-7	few	TGTGCCAGCAGTTTCAGGGGTCACGAGCAGTACTTC	CASSFRGHEQYF
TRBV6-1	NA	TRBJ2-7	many	TGTGCCAGCAGTGACGAGAGGGGATGGGACGAGCAGTACTTC	CASSDERGWDEQYF
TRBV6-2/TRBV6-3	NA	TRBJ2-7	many	TGTGCCAGCAGGGACCCCTACGAGCAGTACTTC	CASRDPYEQYF
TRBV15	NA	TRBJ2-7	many	TGTGCCACCAGCATAGACAGGTCCTACGAGCAGTACTTC	CATSIDRSYEQYF
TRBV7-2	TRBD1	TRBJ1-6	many	TGTGCCAGCAGCTCGGACAGGGGCCATAATTCACCCCTCCACTTT	CASSSDRGHNSPLHF
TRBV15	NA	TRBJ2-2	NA	TGTGCCACCAGCGGGGGAGACACCGGGGAGCTGTTTTTT	CATSGGDTGELFF
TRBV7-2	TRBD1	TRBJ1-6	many	TGTGCCAGCAGCTCATGGGACAGGGGTTACAATTCACCCCTCCACTTT	CASSSWDRGYNSPLHF
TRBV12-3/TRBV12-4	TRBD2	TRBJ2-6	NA	TGTGCCAGCAGTTTAAGAGCGGGGTCTGGGGCCAACGTCCTGACTTTC	CASSLRAGSGANVLTF
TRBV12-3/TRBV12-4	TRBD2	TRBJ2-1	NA	TGTGCCAGCAGTTCCTCGGGACTACTGACTCTCAATGAGCAGTTCTTC	CASSSSGLLTLNEQFF
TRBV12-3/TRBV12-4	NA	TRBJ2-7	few	TGTGCCAGCAGCCCCACAGGGACCACCGCCTACGAGCAGTACTTC	CASSPTGTTAYEQYF
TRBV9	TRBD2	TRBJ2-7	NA	TGTGCCAGCAGCCGAGCTAGCGGGAGTCCCGAGCAGTACTTC	CASSRASGSPEQYF
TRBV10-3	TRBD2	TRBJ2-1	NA	TGTGCCATCAGTCCTGGGGGGGACCTGCTACCCTACAATGAGCAGTTCTTC	CAISPGGDLLPYNEQFF
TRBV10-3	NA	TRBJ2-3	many	TGTGCCATCAGTGAACCCCCGGGGGACAAGGGGGGAGATACGCAGTATTTT	CAISEPPGDKGGDTQYF
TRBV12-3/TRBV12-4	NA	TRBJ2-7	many	TGTGCCAGCAGTTTAGTAAGGGAAGTCGAGCAGTACTTC	CASSLVREVEQYF
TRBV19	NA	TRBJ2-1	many	TGTGCCAGTAGTATAGATAAGCTGAGGCGGCTTGAGCAGTTCTTC	CASSIDKLRRLEQFF
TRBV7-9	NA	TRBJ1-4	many	TGTGCCAGCAGCTGGACTTCAACTAATGAAAAACTGTTTTTT	CASSWTSTNEKLFF
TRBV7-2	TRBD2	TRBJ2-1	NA	TGTGCCAGCAGACTAGCGAGTTACAATGAGCAGTGCTTC	CASRLASYNEQCF
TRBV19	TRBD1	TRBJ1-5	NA	TGTGCCAGTAGTGAATTGGGGACAGGGGTGAACCATCAGCCCCAGCATTTT	CASSELGTGVNHQPQHF
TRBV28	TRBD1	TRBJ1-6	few	TGTGCCAGCAGTTTACGGACAGGGCTGGGGCGTTCACCCCTCCACTTT	CASSLRTGLGRSPLHF
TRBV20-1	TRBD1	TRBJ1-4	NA	TGCAGTGCTCCAGGGGGTACAACTAATGAAAAACTGTTTTTT	CSAPGGTTNEKLFF
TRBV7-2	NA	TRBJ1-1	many	TGTGCCAGCAGCCCGGAGGGGGGACGGGGCACTGAAGCTTTCTTT	CASSPEGGRGTEAFF
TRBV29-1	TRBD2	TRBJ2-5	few	TGCAGCGTTGCCCTAGCGGGAGGAGTGGAGACCCAGTACTTC	CSVALAGGVETQYF
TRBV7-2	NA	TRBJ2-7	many	TGTGCCAGCAGCCTGACTTATACCTACGAGCAGTACTTC	CASSLTYTYEQYF
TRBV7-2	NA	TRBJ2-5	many	TGTGCCAGCCGGGACGGGCGATTAGAGACCCAGTACTTC	CASRDGRLETQYF
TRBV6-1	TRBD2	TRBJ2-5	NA	TGTGCCAGCAGCAAGCGGGGGGTACAAGAGACCCAGTACTTC	CASSKRGVQETQYF
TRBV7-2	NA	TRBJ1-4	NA	TGTGCCAGCAGCTTGCCTCACGGAAGTAATGAAAAACTGTTTTTT	CASSLPHGSNEKLFF
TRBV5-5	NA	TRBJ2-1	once	TGTGCCAGCAGCTTGGTCGGTCTAGCTGTGGATGAGCAGTTCTTC	CASSLVGLAVDEQFF
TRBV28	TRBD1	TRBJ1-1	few	TGTGCCAGCAGTTTATTGCCGGGACAGGGGTTCACTGAAGCTTTCTTT	CASSLLPGQGFTEAFF
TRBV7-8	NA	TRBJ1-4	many	TGTGCCAGCAGCTGGACAGCCAGTGGTGAAAAACTGTTTTTT	CASSWTASGEKLFF
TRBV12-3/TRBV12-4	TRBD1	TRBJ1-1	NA	TGTGCCAGCAGGGGGACAGGGGGCTACACTGAAGCTTTCTTT	CASRGTGGYTEAFF
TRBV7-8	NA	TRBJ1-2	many	TGTGCCAGCAGCTTACCTCCCTTCTCCAATAGGAGGAACTATGGCTACACCTTC	CASSLPPFSNRRNYGYTF